These 27 T cell receptor beta chains were sequenced from one sample in a study of T-cell reconstitution after alpha-beta-depleted transplantation in children (dated by TCRdb to the mid-2010s). To prepare the library, PCR was applied. Sequencer: Illumina HiSeq 2500. Molecular barcoding was employed in the preparation of TCR libraries, with unique molecular identifiers being used to normalize TCRbeta repertoire quantification. TCRdb ran its own pipeline on the public reads, namely fastp trimming at Q25 and MiXCR clone calling, and kept in-frame beta chains. CDR3 protein duplicates are merged, each entry listing the most common genes and DNA. A total of approximately 350,000 distinct CDR3 sequences appear in this sample, around a tenth of them only once. The ten largest clonotypes hold 2% to 3% of the sample. The specimen comprised PBMCs from the stem cell graft donor, sampled from the stem cell graft. These receptors were taken from a human donor who donated a stem cell graft to a child with acute lymphoblastic leukemia.

This clonotype was counted between two and nine times. This chain joins TRBV27 and TRBJ2-3, with 11 bases lining up with TRBD2. V shed 2 bases and J 5 bases; nucleotides not matched to a gene: 3. The CDR3 is made up of 15 amino acids. CDR1 is MNHEY and CDR2 is SMNVEV in the germline V gene (reference sequence). CDR3 bases: TGTGCCAGCAGTTTACTAGCGGGAGGCGGAGATACGCAGTATTTT. It encodes CASSLLAGGGDTQYF.

In this sample, this clonotype turned up a few times. The chain has TRBV25-1 and TRBJ1-4, with D unresolved. Between the trimmed V and J ends, which lost 1 base and 8 bases, there was a span of 11 bases. The CDR3 runs to 14 residues. The germline CDR1 and CDR2 sequences are MGHDK and SYGVNS. CDR3 nucleotides: TGTGCCAGCAGTGAATCGGGCAGCAAAGAAAAACTGTTTTTT. This codes for CASSESGSKEKLFF.

The CDR3 here is CASSLETSGGDTDTQYF. In DNA, the CDR3 is TGTGCCAGCAGCTTAGAAACTAGCGGGGGGGACACAGATACGCAGTATTTT. The gene calls are TRBV7-6 and TRBJ2-3; 13 bases map to TRBD2. V trimming: 1 base; J trimming: 2 bases; junction bases outside the gene matches: 3. Germline V gene lookup returns CDR1 SGHVS and CDR2 FNYEAQ. There are 17 residues in the CDR3.

This clonotype came up many times. The V gene is TRBV12-3 or TRBV12-4, the J gene TRBJ2-1; 9 bases align to TRBD1. V trimming: 5 bases; J trimming: 7 bases; junction bases outside the gene matches: 6. The CDR3 is 14 residues long. DNA of the CDR3: TGTGCCAGCAGTCCAGGGACAGGGAGGAATGAGCAGTTCTTC. It is translated as CASSPGTGRNEQFF.

This clonotype was counted a few times. The rearrangement joins TRBV11-3 to TRBJ2-7, with 9 positions matching TRBD2. Germline assignment: CDR1 SGHNT and CDR2 YENEEA. V dropped 4 bases and J dropped 4; count of bases not matched to a gene: 5. The length of the CDR3 is 14 residues. In DNA, the CDR3 is TGTGCCAGCAGCTGGGCTAGCGGGACGTACGAGCAGTACTTC. This gives the protein CASSWASGTYEQYF.

This clonotype appeared many times. V gene TRBV5-1 combines with J gene TRBJ2-5; TRBD1 matches 9 bases. V lost 6 bases, J lost 6 bases, and 9 bases stayed unmatched. There are 14 residues in the CDR3. Germline-derived CDR1 and CDR2 are SGHRS and YFSETQ. The CDR3 spells CASNGDRVGKTQYF. The CDR3 DNA reads as TGCGCCAGCAACGGGGACAGGGTCGGAAAGACCCAGTACTTC.

The gene calls are TRBV5-1 and TRBJ2-7, with 12 bases aligning to TRBD2. The trim removed 2 bases at V and 1 base at J, leaving 4 bases unmatched. Germline CDR1 SGHRS, CDR2 YFSETQ. The CDR3 has 16 amino acids. DNA for the CDR3: TGCGCCAGCAGCTTTCGACTAGCGGGGGTTTCCTACGAGCAGTACTTC. This translates into CASSFRLAGVSYEQYF.

The V gene is TRBV4-1, the J gene TRBJ2-6, with 7 bases that match TRBD1. Germline V gene sequence: CDR1 MGHRA, CDR2 YSYEKL. CDR3 length: 19 amino acids. After removal of 1 base from V and 0 bases from J, the junction contained 9 bases not matched to a gene. CDR3 region: CASSQVGGQAPSGANVLTF. CDR3 sequence (DNA): TGCGCCAGCAGCCAAGTGGGTGGACAGGCGCCCTCTGGGGCCAACGTCCTGACTTTC.

This clonotype was seen repeatedly, ten times or more. This sequence joins TRBV12-3 or TRBV12-4 and TRBJ2-1, with 7 bases fitting TRBD1. The ends lost 5 bases at V and 5 bases at J; junction bases unmatched: 9. The CDR3 is 15 amino acids. Here the CDR3 DNA reads TGTGCCAGCAGTCGAAGACAGGGCGTTGACAATGAGCAGTTCTTC. It specifies CASSRRQGVDNEQFF.

This clonotype came up a few times. The rearrangement joins TRBV7-3 to TRBJ2-1; TRBD2 matches at 8 bases. The CDR3 has 13 amino acids. Germline values: CDR1 SGHTA, CDR2 FQGTGA. V gave up 3 bases and J gave up 8 bases; unmatched junction bases: 3. The CDR3 DNA reads as TGTGCCAGCAGCTTGAGCGGGGGCCATGAGCAGTTCTTC. As protein: CASSLSGGHEQFF.

This clonotype was found a few times. The chain has TRBV20-1 and TRBJ2-7; 9 bases map to TRBD1. The CDR3 is 15 residues long. V shed 0 bases and J 2 bases; nucleotides not matched to a gene: 5. Germline CDR1 and CDR2: DFQATT and SNEGSKA (reference sequence). The CDR3 DNA is TGCAGTGCTAGAGATGGGGACAGGGCCCCCTACGAGCAGTACTTC. It translates to CSARDGDRAPYEQYF.

In its sample, this clonotype was seen a few times. The chain has TRBV7-2 and TRBJ2-2; 8 bases agree with TRBD2. The CDR3 consists of 16 residues. With V trimmed by 5 bases and J by 0 bases, 5 bases remained unmatched. CDR1 and CDR2 from the germline V gene are SGHTA and FQGNSA. CDR3 sequence (DNA): TGTGCCAGCAGCGCTCCGGGAGGGGCGAACACCGGGGAGCTGTTTTTT. Protein: CASSAPGGANTGELFF.

This clonotype occurred a few times. This sequence joins TRBV5-1 and TRBJ1-1; TRBD1 might be the D (6 bases). There are 15 residues in the CDR3. Germline loops: CDR1 SGHRS, CDR2 YFSETQ. With 1 base removed from V and 0 bases from J, the gap between germline ends came to 10 bases. This chain's CDR3 is CASSLIPGVNTEAFF. CDR3 sequence (DNA): TGCGCCAGCAGCTTGATCCCAGGGGTGAACACTGAAGCTTTCTTT.

This clonotype has ten or more counts. The V and J genes are TRBV11-2 and TRBJ1-1; D unresolved. Trimming shortened V by 5 bases and J by 5 bases, and 18 bases separated the two germline ends. CDR3 size: 15 residues. CDR1 SGHAT and CDR2 FQNNGV come from the germline V gene. The CDR3 DNA reads as TGTGCCAGCAGCCCCTATCCAATTAAAGGGACTGAAGCTTTCTTT. It specifies CASSPYPIKGTEAFF.

V usage is TRBV4-3 and J usage is TRBJ2-4; a possible D gene is TRBD2 (6 bases). The V gene lost 4 bases and the J gene lost 6 bases, with 19 bases spanning the gap. The CDR3 is made up of 16 amino acids. Germline V gene data show CDR1 as LGHNA and CDR2 as YSLEER. The CDR3 protein is CASSLDRGLPLNIQYF. In nucleotides, the CDR3 is TGCGCCAGCAGCCTTGATCGAGGACTACCCCTAAACATTCAGTACTTC.

This clonotype was detected only a few times. The chain combines TRBV5-1 with TRBJ2-6, with D possibly matching TRBD1 (6 bases). This CDR3 is 17 amino acids long. The V end was cut by 4 bases, the J end by 0 bases, with 14 bases between. Per the germline V gene, CDR1 is SGHRS and CDR2 is YFSETQ. CDR3 amino acids: CASSPPDSASGANVLTF. As DNA, the CDR3 is TGCGCCAGCAGCCCCCCGGACAGCGCCTCTGGGGCCAACGTCCTGACTTTC.

This clonotype has a handful of counts. The chain has TRBV29-1 and TRBJ2-5; D not resolved. Trimming pared 4 bases from V and 5 bases from J, leaving 8 bases between. There are 11 residues in the CDR3. Germline V gene data show CDR1 as SQVTM and CDR2 as ANQGSEA. The CDR3 DNA reads TGCAGCGTTGCCCTCTCGGAGACCCAGTACTTC. It is translated as CSVALSETQYF.

V usage is TRBV24-1 and J usage is TRBJ1-2, with a weak D call TRBD1 (6 bases). CDR1 and CDR2 (germline): KGHDR, SFDVKD. With 3 bases removed from V and 2 bases from J, the gap between germline ends came to 9 bases. The CDR3 sequence is 14 residues long. The CDR3 is CATSDRTENYGYTF. DNA of the CDR3: TGTGCCACCAGTGATAGGACAGAGAACTATGGCTACACCTTC.

This chain's CDR3 is CASSHGQGADEQYF. In nucleotides, the CDR3 is TGTGCCAGCAGTCATGGACAGGGGGCGGACGAGCAGTACTTC. The chain employs TRBV6-2 or TRBV6-3 and TRBJ2-7; 11 nucleotides match TRBD1. The CDR3 extends over 14 amino acids. The ends lost 5 bases at V and 5 bases at J; junction bases unmatched: 5. The germline gives CDR1 MNHEY, CDR2 SVGEGT.

The V gene is TRBV2, the J gene TRBJ2-7, with 9 positions matching TRBD2. This CDR3 comprises 15 residues. V lost 4 bases, J lost 4 bases, and 8 bases stayed unmatched. Germline V gene sequence: CDR1 SNHLY, CDR2 FYNNEI. CDR3 DNA: TGTGCCAGCAGTGGCCCTAGCGGGAACTCTTACGAGCAGTACTTC. Protein: CASSGPSGNSYEQYF.

This clonotype appeared many times. The J gene is TRBJ1-5, the V gene TRBV27, with D maybe TRBD1 (5 bases). Trimming shortened V by 10 bases and J by 2 bases, and 18 bases separated the two germline ends. The CDR3 covers 15 residues. CDR1 MNHEY and CDR2 SMNVEV come from the germline V gene (reference sequence). The CDR3 loop is CATREGRERNQPQHF. Here the CDR3 DNA reads TGTGCCACCAGGGAGGGCAGGGAACGCAATCAGCCCCAGCATTTT.

There are many counts of this clonotype. V and J are TRBV12-3 or TRBV12-4 and TRBJ2-3; 9 nucleotides match TRBD2. Germline trimming cut 6 bases from V and 5 bases from J; bases unmatched to any gene: 9. The CDR3 has 15 amino acids. The CDR3 loop is CASRAGLAFRDTQYF. As DNA, the CDR3 is TGTGCCAGCAGAGCGGGACTAGCCTTCAGAGATACGCAGTATTTT.

This clonotype was observed at least ten times. The rearrangement links TRBV7-8 to TRBJ2-3; D remains ambiguous. The germline V gene encodes CDR1 SGHVS and CDR2 FQNEAQ. This CDR3 is built from 14 residues. V gave up 2 bases and J gave up 0 bases, with 6 bases separating them. The CDR3 protein is CASSLSQSTDTQYF. In DNA, the CDR3 is TGTGCCAGCAGCTTAAGCCAAAGCACAGATACGCAGTATTTT. The variable domain in full, with the rest retrieved from reference TRBV7-8 and TRBJ2-3, is GAGVSQSPRYKVAKRGQDVALRCDPISGHVSLFWYQQALGQGPEFLTYFQNEAQLDKSGLPSDRFFAERPEGSVSTLKIQRTQQEDSAVYLCASSLSQSTDTQYFGPGTRLTVL.

This clonotype has more than one count but fewer than ten. The rearrangement uses TRBV3-1 and TRBJ2-5; D might be TRBD2 (6 bases). The CDR3 is 16 residues long. Trimming pared 4 bases from V and 2 bases from J, leaving 17 bases between. The germline V gene encodes CDR1 LGHDT and CDR2 YNNKEL (reference sequence). CDR3 protein: CASSPLGGTSQETQYF. For the CDR3, the DNA is TGTGCCAGCAGCCCGTTGGGGGGAACATCGCAAGAGACCCAGTACTTC.

This chain joins TRBV3-1 and TRBJ1-5, with 8 bases identical to TRBD1. Germline lookup yields CDR1 LGHDT and CDR2 YNNKEL (reference sequence). This CDR3 is 16 amino acids long. V trimming: 3 bases; J trimming: 3 bases; junction bases outside the gene matches: 7. CDR3 sequence (DNA): TGTGCCAGCAGCCACTCCCGGGACAGGCTCAATCAGCCCCAGCATTTT. Its translation is CASSHSRDRLNQPQHF.

V is TRBV20-1 and J is TRBJ2-3, with D unclear. There are 15 residues in the CDR3. V was shortened by 5 bases and J by 0 bases, with 15 bases between the two germline ends. Germline assignment: CDR1 DFQATT and CDR2 SNEGSKA (reference sequence). The CDR3 reads CSAPTTAISTDTQYF. CDR3 nucleotide sequence: TGCAGTGCTCCCACCACTGCGATTAGCACAGATACGCAGTATTTT.

The rearrangement joins TRBV6-2 or TRBV6-3 to TRBJ2-7; D might be TRBD2 (6 bases). Germline CDR1 is MNHEY and CDR2 is SVGEGT. Between the trimmed V and J ends, which lost 6 bases and 5 bases, there was a span of 23 bases. This CDR3 has 16 amino acids. CDR3 bases: TGTGCCAGCAGACCCACAGACAGAGGAGGGCTCCACGAGCAGTACTTC. This codes for CASRPTDRGGLHEQYF.